The sequence of this TCR beta chain was determined in a study of beta chain features in type 1 diabetes. Study-wide background: Examination of sorted cells across all samples involved over 85,000,000 cells.

A word on this clone: Its antigen remains unknown.

This CDR3 is built from 21 residues. Expressed TCRB transcripts were sequenced because the entire RNA isolate underwent reverse transcription. Some 3.4 million reads were obtained on average from naive, central memory and regulatory T cell samples. Assay used: immunoSEQ multiplex PCR; TCRdb lists only in-frame clones, some missing. The data hold fewer than 650,000 clones, with around 15% observed a single time. Study outcomes and limitations: When Type 1 diabetes patients were examined, their TCRB CDR3s proved moderately but significantly shorter in all four CD4+ subsets. Small HLA sub-analyses could not settle whether HLA shapes TCRB rearrangement.

The chain couples TRBV21-1 to TRBJ2-7; TRBD2, the table's D call, was not compared with the DNA. TRBV21-1 counts as a pseudogene. The sequenced material came from naive CD4+ T cells from blood. This sequence originates from a man aged 18 to 30 in good health. The DNA for the CDR3 is TGTGCCAGCAGCAAAGGTATTCGTGCAGGGACTCCAGCGGGAACTCGATACGAGCAGTACTTC. It encodes CASSKGIRAGTPAGTRYEQYF.